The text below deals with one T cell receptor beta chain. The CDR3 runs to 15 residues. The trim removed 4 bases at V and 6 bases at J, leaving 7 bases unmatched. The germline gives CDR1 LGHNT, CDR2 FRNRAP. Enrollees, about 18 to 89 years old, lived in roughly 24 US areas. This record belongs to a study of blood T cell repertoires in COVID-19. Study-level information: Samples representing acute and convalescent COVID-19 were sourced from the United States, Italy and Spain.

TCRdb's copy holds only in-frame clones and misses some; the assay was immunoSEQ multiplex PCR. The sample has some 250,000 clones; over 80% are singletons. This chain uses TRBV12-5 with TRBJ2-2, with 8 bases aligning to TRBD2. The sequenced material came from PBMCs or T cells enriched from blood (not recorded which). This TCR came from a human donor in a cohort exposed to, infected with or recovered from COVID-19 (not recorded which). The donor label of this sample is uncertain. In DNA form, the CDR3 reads TGTGCTAGTGGTTCACATTCGGGGGGGCCCGGGGAGCTGTTTTTT. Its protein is CASGSHSGGPGELFF.